These 29 T cell receptor beta chains were all obtained from the same sample, sequenced in a study of coeliac disease. Assay used: immunoSEQ multiplex PCR; TCRdb lists only in-frame clones, some missing. The repertoire includes more than 3,500 clones, 45% to 65% of them detected once, and more than 15% sits in the top ten. The sample taken for sequencing was intraepithelial lymphocytes from the gut. These receptors all stem from a human donor with active celiac disease.

The chain recombines TRBV15 with TRBJ2-1; 8 bases are shared with TRBD2. J gave up 6 bases and V 0 bases, and 7 bases lay outside the gene matches. The length of the CDR3 is 16 residues. The germline V gene has CDR1 LNHNV and CDR2 YYDKDF (reference sequence). The CDR3 loop is CATSRDREGYFNEQFF. DNA of the CDR3: TGTGCCACCAGCAGAGACCGGGAGGGTTACTTCAATGAGCAGTTCTTC. The complete variable domain, with remaining parts taken from reference TRBV15 and TRBJ2-1, reads DAMVIQNPRYQVTQFGKPVTLSCSQTLNHNVMYWYQQKSSQAPKLLFHYYDKDFNNEADTPDNFQSRRPNTSFCFLDIRSPGLGDTAMYLCATSRDREGYFNEQFFGPGTRLTVL.

The rearrangement links TRBV5-6 to TRBJ2-1; 8 nucleotides agree with TRBD2. The ends lost 1 base at V and 0 bases at J; junction bases unmatched: 6. Germline lookup yields CDR1 SGHDT and CDR2 YYEEEE. This CDR3 spans 17 amino acids. The CDR3 bases are TGTGCCAGCAGCTTGAGGACTAGCAAGAGCTCCTACAATGAGCAGTTCTTC. It translates to CASSLRTSKSSYNEQFF.

This clone was seen a few times. V usage is TRBV27 and J usage is TRBJ2-1; the match to TRBD2 covers 12 bases. The V and J ends lost 3 bases and 8 bases, in that order; junction bases with no gene match: 5. This CDR3 is 15 amino acids long. Germline V gene lookup returns CDR1 MNHEY and CDR2 SMNVEV (reference sequence). For the CDR3, the DNA is TGTGCCAGCAGTTTGACTAGCGGGAGTATCTATGAGCAGTTCTTC. This sequence encodes CASSLTSGSIYEQFF.

The chain combines TRBV6-5 with TRBJ2-3; tentatively, D is TRBD1 (6 bases). The germline V and J ends were trimmed by 10 bases and 0 bases, with 17 bases remaining between them. This CDR3 spans 15 amino acids. Germline V gives CDR1 MNHEY, CDR2 SVGAGI. The CDR3 reads CAISQGFHSTDTQYF. The CDR3 nucleotides read TGTGCCATCAGCCAGGGGTTCCACAGCACAGATACGCAGTATTTT.

This chain uses TRBV27 with TRBJ2-5, with TRBD1 as a possible D gene (7 bases). The CDR3 consists of 15 residues. Germline CDR1 is MNHEY and CDR2 is SMNVEV (reference sequence). The V gene lost 6 bases and the J gene lost 2 bases, with 16 bases spanning the gap. The CDR3 sequence: CASSYTGAGQETQYF. The CDR3 DNA reads TGTGCCAGCAGCTACACAGGGGCGGGGCAAGAGACCCAGTACTTC.

The chain joins TRBV12-1 to TRBJ2-5; whether TRBD2, the table's D call, matches the DNA was not checked. TRBV12-1 is labeled a pseudogene. The CDR3 extends over 14 amino acids. The CDR3 is CASSLRDRKETQYF. The CDR3 coding sequence is TGTGCCAGCAGCTTGAGGGATCGCAAGGAGACCCAGTACTTC.

This clone appeared a few times. The CDR3 is CASSPEQGKGEETQYF. The DNA for the CDR3 is TGCGCCAGCAGCCCTGAACAGGGGAAAGGGGAAGAGACCCAGTACTTC. The V gene is TRBV5-1, the J gene TRBJ2-5, with 7 bases lining up with TRBD1. Germline V gene data show CDR1 as SGHRS and CDR2 as YFSETQ. V lost 4 bases and J lost 3; bases outside the gene matches: 12. This CDR3 spans 16 amino acids.

This chain links TRBV7-9 with TRBJ2-1; D gene uncertain. The CDR3 is 15 residues long. Germline V gene data show CDR1 as SEHNR and CDR2 as FQNEAQ (reference sequence). The ends were cut back, 3 bases at V and 8 bases at J, with 17 bases in the middle. The CDR3 reads CASSFLSVGRHEQFF. CDR3 sequence (DNA): TGTGCCAGCAGCTTTTTGAGTGTGGGCCGACATGAGCAGTTCTTC.

V is TRBV18 and J is TRBJ2-3; D gene uncertain. This CDR3 contains 14 residues. CDR1 and CDR2 from the germline V gene are KGHSH and LQKENI. The V and J ends lost 5 bases and 8 bases respectively, with 17 bases between them. In DNA form, the CDR3 reads TGTGCCAGCTCAATAGTTTCGGTAGAGGTTACGCAGTATTTT. Its translation: CASSIVSVEVTQYF. Full variable domain (remainder filled in from reference TRBV18 and TRBJ2-3): NAGVMQNPRHLVRRRGQEARLRCSPMKGHSHVYWYRQLPEEGLKFMVYLQKENIIDESGMPKERFSAEFPKEGPSILRIQQVVRGDSAAYFCASSIVSVEVTQYFGPGTRLTVL.

The chain couples TRBV10-3 to TRBJ2-1; D unclear. V was pared by 3 bases and J by 4 bases, with 7 bases between. The germline V gene has CDR1 ENHRY and CDR2 SYGVKD. This CDR3 spans 13 amino acids. CDR3 sequence reads: CAISDRIYNEQFF. The CDR3 region has the DNA TGTGCCATCAGTGACAGAATTTACAATGAGCAGTTCTTC.

The CDR3 loop is CASRSRQGIYQPQHF. For the CDR3, the DNA is TGTGCCAGCAGATCTAGGCAGGGCATTTATCAGCCCCAGCATTTT. The chain recombines TRBV6-1 with TRBJ1-5; possible D gene TRBD1, 5 bases. The V gene's germline CDR1 is MNHNS and CDR2 SASEGT. V lost 6 bases and J 5 bases, leaving 17 bases between the germline ends. The CDR3 has 15 residues.

In this sample, this clone turned up once. The chain links TRBV5-4 to TRBJ2-3; the D gene is possibly TRBD2 (6 bases). Germline lookup yields CDR1 SGHNT and CDR2 YYREEE (reference sequence). V shed 3 bases and J shed 5 bases, with 16 bases lying between them. The CDR3 spans 15 residues. CDR3 nucleotides: TGTGCCAGCAGCTCCACACGGGAGATTGTAGATACGCAGTATTTT. Its protein product is CASSSTREIVDTQYF.

V is TRBV28 and J is TRBJ2-7, with D possibly TRBD1 on 6 matching bases. The CDR3 runs 13 residues. V shed 6 bases and J shed 1 base, with 10 bases lying between them. CDR1 MDHEN and CDR2 SYDVKM come from the germline V gene. The CDR3 protein is CASSPRGSYEQYF. The CDR3 DNA follows: TGTGCCAGCAGCCCTAGGGGGTCCTACGAGCAGTACTTC.

This clone was seen a few times. The chain uses TRBV7-6 and TRBJ1-5, with D uncertain. Germline V gene lookup returns CDR1 SGHVS and CDR2 FNYEAQ. This CDR3 region has 14 residues. Trimming shortened V by 2 bases and J by 5 bases, and 10 bases separated the two germline ends. As DNA, the CDR3 is TGTGCCAGCAGCTTATCAGGTCGTCATCAGCCCCAGCATTTT. This codes for CASSLSGRHQPQHF.

The CDR3 DNA sequence: TGTGCCAGTAGTACTCGACTAGGACGGTACGAGCAGTACTTC. This translates into CASSTRLGRYEQYF. This sequence joins TRBV19 and TRBJ2-7, with D possibly matching TRBD2 (6 bases). This CDR3 comprises 14 residues. CDR1 and CDR2 (germline): LNHDA, SQIVND (reference sequence). Trimming cost V 4 bases and J 4 bases, with 14 bases left between them.

V gene TRBV13 combines with J gene TRBJ2-1, with 7 bases fitting TRBD1. The CDR3 covers 14 residues. Germline CDR1 reads PRHDT; CDR2 reads FYEKMQ (reference sequence). Germline trimming cut 6 bases from V and 7 bases from J; bases unmatched to any gene: 9. CDR3 in amino acids: CASRTSTGANEQFF. The CDR3 coding sequence is TGTGCCAGCAGGACAAGTACAGGGGCGAATGAGCAGTTCTTC.

CDR3 sequence: CASSKGRIKNIQYF. The CDR3 nucleotides are TGTGCCAGCAGCAAAGGGAGGATCAAAAACATTCAGTACTTC. The J gene is TRBJ2-4, the V gene TRBV21-1; TRBD2, the table's D call, was not compared with the DNA. TRBV21-1 is described as a pseudogene. The CDR3 contains 14 residues.

The chain uses TRBV7-8 and TRBJ2-5; 8 bases map to TRBD2. The germline V gene has CDR1 SGHVS and CDR2 FQNEAQ. Trimming removed 2 bases from V and 0 bases from J; junction bases left unmatched: 11. The CDR3 consists of 18 residues. This CDR3 reads CASSLKREGGTDQETQYF. CDR3 DNA sequence: TGTGCCAGCAGCTTAAAACGGGAGGGCGGGACGGACCAAGAGACCCAGTACTTC.

This clone was recorded once. The J gene is TRBJ1-2, the V gene TRBV5-6; TRBD1 agrees at 8 bases. The CDR3 loop spans 15 amino acids. The germline CDR1 and CDR2 sequences are SGHDT and YYEEEE. Unmatched junction bases numbered 7, after V lost 3 bases and J lost 3 bases. The CDR3 here is CASSSTAGGDYGYTF. The CDR3 DNA is TGTGCCAGCAGCTCTACGGCAGGGGGCGACTATGGCTACACCTTC.

CDR3 loop: CASSLVEGAIQPQHF. CDR3 nucleotide sequence: TGCGCCAGCAGCCTTGTTGAGGGGGCAATTCAGCCCCAGCATTTT. The chain joins TRBV4-1 to TRBJ1-5; TRBD1 matches 7 bases. The CDR3 runs 15 residues. CDR1 is MGHRA, CDR2 YSYEKL, per germline. J lost 6 bases, V lost 4 bases, and 9 bases had no gene match.

Only a few counts were recorded for this clone. V usage is TRBV6-5 and J usage is TRBJ2-7; D unclear. The CDR3 is 14 amino acids. Between the trimmed V and J ends, which lost 4 bases and 4 bases, there was a span of 14 bases. Per germline, CDR1 MNHEY and CDR2 SVGAGI. The CDR3 DNA follows: TGTGCCAGCAGTTTACTCCATTGGTTTTACGAGCAGTACTTC. Its protein product is CASSLLHWFYEQYF.

The chain is built from TRBV4-1 and TRBJ1-5; D remains unclear. There are 15 residues in the CDR3. Germline V CDR1 and CDR2: MGHRA, YSYEKL. Trimming shortened V by 1 base and J by 7 bases, and 14 bases separated the two germline ends. CDR3 sequence (DNA): TGCGCCAGCAGCCAAGGATTCACGGGAGGACAGCCCCAGCATTTT. It codes for CASSQGFTGGQPQHF.

This rearrangement joins TRBV29-1 to TRBJ2-3; TRBD2 aligns across 8 bases. This CDR3 has 14 amino acids. Losses at the gene ends were 4 bases for V and 4 bases for J; bases not matched to a gene: 7. CDR1 is SQVTM and CDR2 is ANQGSEA in the germline V gene. CDR3 nucleotides: TGCAGCGTTGGGAGACTAGCGAGTTCAGATACGCAGTATTTT. Encoded protein: CSVGRLASSDTQYF.

The chain uses TRBV25-1 and TRBJ1-1; 10 positions agree with TRBD1. Per the germline V gene, CDR1 is MGHDK and CDR2 is SYGVNS. J gave up 9 bases and V 5 bases, and 6 bases lay outside the gene matches. This CDR3 has 13 amino acids. The CDR3 sequence is CASSWGTGEKAFF. CDR3 coding DNA: TGTGCCAGCAGTTGGGGGACAGGGGAAAAAGCTTTCTTT.

This chain uses TRBV7-2 with TRBJ2-1, with no clear D. Trimming took 1 base from V and 4 from J, leaving 5 bases between them. The CDR3 is made up of 13 amino acids. Germline lookup yields CDR1 SGHTA and CDR2 FQGNSA. The CDR3 nucleotides are TGTGCCAGCAGCTTAGACTCATACAATGAGCAGTTCTTC. Its protein product is CASSLDSYNEQFF.

This chain uses TRBV6-5 with TRBJ2-7; the D is unclear. The germline CDR1 and CDR2 sequences are MNHEY and SVGAGI. Deletions cut 2 bases from V and 0 bases from J, with 8 bases between. The CDR3 has 14 amino acids. The CDR3 loop reads CASSYRFSSYEQYF. CDR3 nucleotide sequence: TGTGCCAGCAGTTACCGATTTAGCTCCTACGAGCAGTACTTC.

The V call is TRBV15, the J call TRBJ1-5, with a tentative D call TRBD1 (6 bases). The CDR3 spans 20 residues. Trimming cost V 6 bases and J 0 bases, with 27 bases left between them. The germline gives CDR1 LNHNV, CDR2 YYDKDF (reference sequence). CDR3 DNA sequence: TGTGCCACCAGTCCCACCTCGACAGGAGGACTTGGTTATAGCAATCAGCCCCAGCATTTT. This translates into CATSPTSTGGLGYSNQPQHF.

This clone is large (0.1 to 1%). V is TRBV10-3 and J is TRBJ2-2; 9 bases line up with TRBD2. There are 13 residues in the CDR3. J gave up 1 base and V 10 bases, and 1 base lay outside the gene matches. CDR1 is ENHRY and CDR2 is SYGVKD in the germline V gene. CDR3 residues: CATSGVNTGELFF. CDR3 in DNA: TGTGCCACTAGCGGGGTGAACACCGGGGAGCTGTTTTTT.

In this sample, this clone turned up once. This chain joins TRBV18 and TRBJ2-5; 7 nucleotides line up with TRBD1. The germline gives CDR1 KGHSH, CDR2 LQKENI. Trimming cost V 6 bases and J 2 bases; bases outside gene matches: 9. The CDR3 is 15 amino acids. CDR3 amino acids: CASSPGQKYQETQYF. The CDR3 nucleotides are TGTGCCAGCTCTCCGGGACAGAAGTATCAAGAGACCCAGTACTTC.